The following is a T cell receptor (beta chain) sequence with its context. The sample comes from a study of response to subunit inactivated influenza vaccine. TCRdb re-called the RT-PCR reads with MiXCR, one entry per CDR3 protein. The data show more than 450,000 distinct CDR3 sequences, 10% to 15% seen once. Specimen: PBMCs from blood, collected on the day of vaccination. The source is a man in his fifties who received an inactivated influenza vaccine.

The CDR3 DNA follows: TGTGCCAGCCGGACGGGAAACTACGAGCAGTACTTC. This codes for CASRTGNYEQYF. The chain combines TRBV6-6 with TRBJ2-7; possible D gene TRBD2, 5 bases. Germline V lookup: CDR1 MNHNY, CDR2 SVGAGI (reference sequence). The V gene lost 8 bases and the J gene lost 3 bases, with 11 bases spanning the gap. The CDR3 has 12 amino acids.